This TCR beta chain was sequenced during a study of blood T cell repertoires in COVID-19. Assay used: immunoSEQ multiplex PCR; TCRdb lists only in-frame clones, some missing. The profile shows tens of thousands of clones, around 86% of them singletons. This CDR3 is built from 16 residues. In germline, CDR1 is SGHTA, CDR2 FQGNSA. V trimming: 1 base; J trimming: 4 bases; junction bases outside the gene matches: 6. Source material: peripheral blood. This receptor was identified in a man aged 50 or older with active COVID-19. The gene calls are TRBV7-2 and TRBJ1-1, with TRBD1 matching over 10 bases. DNA of the CDR3: TGTGCCAGCAGCTTAGGCCCGACAGGGGGCGGCACTGAAGCTTTCTTT. It codes for CASSLGPTGGGTEAFF.